The 26 T cell receptor beta chains below all came from one sample that was sequenced in a study of blood T cell repertoires in COVID-19. Data came from immunoSEQ multiplex PCR; TCRdb stores just in-frame clones and leaves some out. The data hold some 150,000 clones, with under 85% observed a single time. Sequenced input: peripheral blood. These receptor sequences come from a human donor in a cohort sampled during active COVID-19.

A single count supports this clone. The chain uses TRBV6-5 and TRBJ1-2; 7 bases align to TRBD1. V trimming: 7 bases; J trimming: 8 bases; junction bases outside the gene matches: 10. The CDR3 runs 13 residues. Per the germline V gene, CDR1 is MNHEY and CDR2 is SVGAGI. Here the CDR3 reads CASKDRRPGGYTF. The CDR3 DNA reads TGTGCCAGCAAGGACAGGAGGCCGGGCGGCTACACCTTC.

The rearrangement uses TRBV9 and TRBJ2-1; 11 bases line up with TRBD2. The CDR3 contains 16 residues. With 0 bases clipped from V and 6 bases from J, the junction kept 5 bases outside the gene matches. Germline V CDR1 and CDR2: SGDLS, YYNGEE. CDR3 nucleotide sequence: TGTGCCAGCAGCGTAGTCGGTAGCGGGGGGGCCAATGAGCAGTTCTTC. As protein: CASSVVGSGGANEQFF.

The chain employs TRBV12-5 and TRBJ2-3; 11 bases are shared with TRBD1. The germline V gene encodes CDR1 LGHNT and CDR2 FRNRAP. The CDR3 is 14 residues long. Unmatched junction bases numbered 0, after V lost 6 bases and J lost 1 base. In nucleotides, the CDR3 is TGTGCTAGTGGGGGACAGGGGGGCACAGATACGCAGTATTTT. It encodes CASGGQGGTDTQYF.

This chain links TRBV5-1 with TRBJ1-1; possible D gene TRBD1, 5 bases. The CDR3 is 15 amino acids. Germline lookup yields CDR1 SGHRS and CDR2 YFSETQ. Deletions cut 4 bases from V and 0 bases from J, with 13 bases between. The CDR3 sequence is CASSPGLTLNTEAFF. The CDR3 DNA is TGCGCCAGCAGCCCGGGACTGACCCTGAACACTGAAGCTTTCTTT.

This chain uses TRBV7-9 with TRBJ2-3, with 13 positions matching TRBD2. V gave up 5 bases and J gave up 3 bases; unmatched junction bases: 5. Germline V gene sequence: CDR1 SEHNR, CDR2 FQNEAQ (reference sequence). The CDR3 length is 16 residues. This CDR3 is CASSHGLAGVTDTQYF. DNA for the CDR3: TGTGCCAGCAGCCACGGACTAGCGGGGGTGACAGATACGCAGTATTTT.

This clone appeared once. This chain uses TRBV6-2 or TRBV6-3 with TRBJ2-1, with 13 bases aligning to TRBD2. Trimming took 4 bases from V and 8 from J; bases not matched to a gene: 17. Germline assignment: CDR1 MNHEY and CDR2 SVGEGT. CDR3 length: 19 residues. The CDR3 loop is CASSLALPSLAGGLDEQFF. In DNA form, the CDR3 reads TGTGCCAGCAGTTTGGCTCTGCCCTCACTAGCGGGGGGGCTGGATGAGCAGTTCTTC.

The V gene is TRBV15, the J gene TRBJ1-2, with a weak D call TRBD1 (6 bases). CDR1 and CDR2 (germline): LNHNV, YYDKDF (reference sequence). Trimming shortened V by 9 bases and J by 0 bases, and 14 bases separated the two germline ends. CDR3 size: 14 residues. The CDR3 bases are TGTGCCACGCGACAACAGGGACCTAACTATGGCTACACCTTC. Its protein product is CATRQQGPNYGYTF.

The V gene is TRBV7-9, the J gene TRBJ2-7; TRBD1 might be the D (6 bases). This CDR3 comprises 19 residues. Deletions cut 5 bases from V and 2 bases from J, with 28 bases between. Germline CDR1 is SEHNR and CDR2 is FQNEAQ (reference sequence). The CDR3 protein is CASSIPTQIQGDNTYEQYF. The CDR3 DNA follows: TGTGCCAGCAGCATTCCGACACAAATACAGGGTGATAATACCTACGAGCAGTACTTC.

The J gene is TRBJ2-3, the V gene TRBV5-4; a possible D gene is TRBD1 (6 bases). The germline V gene has CDR1 SGHNT and CDR2 YYREEE (reference sequence). V was clipped by 2 bases and J by 2 bases, with 9 bases between them. The CDR3 runs to 14 residues. This chain's CDR3 is CASSFQGTTDTQYF. The CDR3, as DNA: TGTGCCAGCAGCTTCCAGGGGACCACAGATACGCAGTATTTT.

This clone was observed a single time. The V call is TRBV7-8, the J call TRBJ1-1; 10 nucleotides line up with TRBD1. The CDR3 contains 15 residues. Germline V lookup: CDR1 SGHVS, CDR2 FQNEAQ. V was pared by 3 bases and J by 6 bases, with 7 bases of the junction left unmatched. CDR3 sequence (DNA): TGTGCCAGCAGCTTGCCGGGGGACAGGGGAGCTGAAGCTTTCTTT. This gives the protein CASSLPGDRGAEAFF.

In this sample, this clone turned up once. The chain has TRBV4-2 and TRBJ1-2; TRBD1 matches 7 bases. Trimming removed 5 bases from V and 1 base from J; junction bases left unmatched: 7. The germline gives CDR1 LGHNA, CDR2 YNFKEQ. This CDR3 region has 15 residues. This CDR3 is CASSGRDRINYGYTF. CDR3 DNA: TGTGCCAGCAGCGGTCGGGACAGAATTAACTATGGCTACACCTTC.

V gene TRBV28 combines with J gene TRBJ2-3; 8 bases line up with TRBD2. Germline CDR1 and CDR2: MDHEN and SYDVKM. Trimming took 10 bases from V and 0 from J; bases not matched to a gene: 3. This CDR3 has 13 amino acids. The CDR3: CATQRESTDTQYF. Here the CDR3 DNA reads TGTGCCACCCAGCGGGAGAGCACAGATACGCAGTATTTT.

Only one count was recorded for this clone. The chain carries TRBV7-9 and TRBJ1-2, with a possible D match to TRBD1 (6 bases). Trimming shortened V by 5 bases and J by 5 bases, and 30 bases separated the two germline ends. Per the germline V gene, CDR1 is SEHNR and CDR2 is FQNEAQ (reference sequence). CDR3 length equals 19 residues. CDR3 protein: CASSPMRLRPGHLTYGYTF. CDR3 nucleotides: TGTGCCAGCAGCCCAATGCGTCTAAGACCGGGACACCTTACTTATGGCTACACCTTC.

The chain has TRBV10-3 and TRBJ2-7, with D maybe TRBD1 (6 bases). Germline assignment: CDR1 ENHRY and CDR2 SYGVKD. The V and J ends lost 7 bases and 4 bases respectively, with 17 bases between them. This CDR3 contains 14 residues. CDR3 nucleotide sequence: TGTGCCATCAACGGCGGACAGCTCTCTTACGAGCAGTACTTC. It yields the protein CAINGGQLSYEQYF.

V and J are TRBV5-5 and TRBJ1-5; 8 nucleotides align to TRBD1. Germline loops: CDR1 SGHKS, CDR2 YYEKEE (reference sequence). Germline trimming cut 4 bases from V and 3 bases from J; bases unmatched to any gene: 3. This CDR3 has 14 residues. The CDR3 DNA follows: TGTGCCAGCAGCCTGACAGGGGACAATCAGCCCCAGCATTTT. Translation: CASSLTGDNQPQHF.

The chain employs TRBV2 and TRBJ2-7, with D possibly TRBD1 on 6 matching bases. CDR1 is SNHLY, CDR2 FYNNEI, per germline. V lost 10 bases to trimming and J lost 2 bases, with 12 bases between them. This CDR3 has 12 residues. The CDR3, as DNA: TGTGCCACTTCCCGGACAGCCTACGAGCAGTACTTC. Translated, it gives CATSRTAYEQYF.

J is TRBJ1-1 and V is TRBV7-9, with 11 bases lining up with TRBD1. Trimming cost V 5 bases and J 10 bases; bases outside gene matches: 6. This CDR3 contains 13 residues. The germline CDR1 and CDR2 sequences are SEHNR and FQNEAQ (reference sequence). CDR3 sequence (DNA): TGTGCCAGCAGCACACCGGGACAGGGGGGAGCTTTCTTT. Protein product: CASSTPGQGGAFF.

The gene calls are TRBV5-1 and TRBJ1-4, with 10 bases aligning to TRBD1. CDR1 and CDR2 (germline): SGHRS, YFSETQ. With V trimmed by 1 base and J by 4 bases, 13 bases remained unmatched. The CDR3 sequence is 19 residues long. The CDR3 DNA reads TGCGCCAGCAGCTTGTTACCGGGACAGGGGCGGGGAGATAATGAAAAACTGTTTTTT. Translating gives CASSLLPGQGRGDNEKLFF.

This chain connects TRBV5-1 to TRBJ2-3, with a possible D match to TRBD2 (7 bases). Germline values: CDR1 SGHRS, CDR2 YFSETQ. CDR3 length: 16 amino acids. V gave up 5 bases and J gave up 1 base, with 17 bases separating them. The CDR3 coding sequence is TGCGCCAGCAGGGGAGGCGGGGGCCGGGGCACAGATACGCAGTATTTT. Translating gives CASRGGGGRGTDTQYF. Using reference TRBV5-1 and TRBJ2-3 for the parts outside the CDR3, the full variable domain is KAGVTQTPRYLIKTRGQQVTLSCSPISGHRSVSWYQQTPGQGLQFLFEYFSETQRNKGNFPGRFSGRQFSNSRSEMNVSTLELGDSALYLCASRGGGGRGTDTQYFGPGTRLTVL.

The V gene is TRBV7-2, the J gene TRBJ2-1, with 9 bases that match TRBD2. V trimming: 4 bases; J trimming: 6 bases; junction bases outside the gene matches: 4. Germline V gene data show CDR1 as SGHTA and CDR2 as FQGNSA. This CDR3 contains 14 residues. The CDR3 DNA follows: TGTGCCAGCAGCTACGGGACTAGCAGCAATGAGCAGTTCTTC. This translates into CASSYGTSSNEQFF.

The J gene is TRBJ1-1, the V gene TRBV5-4; maybe TRBD1 (6 bases). The CDR3 is 16 amino acids. Trimming left V 0 bases short and J 4 bases short, with 16 bases between. Germline lookup yields CDR1 SGHNT and CDR2 YYREEE (reference sequence). In DNA, the CDR3 is TGTGCCAGCAGCTTGGCCGGAGGGGGGAGGGGCACTGAAGCTTTCTTT. It encodes CASSLAGGGRGTEAFF.

This rearrangement joins TRBV19 to TRBJ2-2, with D tentatively TRBD1 (6 bases). Germline V gives CDR1 LNHDA, CDR2 SQIVND (reference sequence). Trimming stripped 7 bases from V and 2 bases from J, with 17 bases between. This CDR3 is built from 16 residues. For the CDR3, the DNA is TGTGCCAGTACCCTGAGGGGGATTCCTAACACCGGGGAGCTGTTTTTT. As protein: CASTLRGIPNTGELFF.

The chain combines TRBV6-2 or TRBV6-3 with TRBJ2-4, with D possibly TRBD1 on 5 matching bases. CDR3 length: 16 residues. V lost 5 bases and J 1 base, leaving 15 bases between the germline ends. Germline CDR1 is MNHEY and CDR2 is SVGEGT. This chain's CDR3 is CASSRRQSVAKNIQYF. The CDR3 DNA reads TGTGCCAGCAGTCGGCGACAGTCGGTGGCCAAAAACATTCAGTACTTC.

A few counts support this clone. The chain couples TRBV6-4 to TRBJ1-1; D call uncertain. Per germline, CDR1 MRHNA and CDR2 SNTAGT. The germline V and J ends were trimmed by 4 bases and 1 base, with 10 bases remaining between them. The CDR3 has 14 residues. CDR3 loop: CASSVEPKNTEAFF. CDR3 sequence (DNA): TGTGCCAGCAGTGTTGAGCCGAAGAACACTGAAGCTTTCTTT.

The chain uses TRBV9 and TRBJ1-5; 7 nucleotides agree with TRBD1. In germline, CDR1 is SGDLS, CDR2 YYNGEE. CDR3 length: 17 residues. V dropped 3 bases and J dropped 7; count of bases not matched to a gene: 16. The CDR3 here is CASSAKHPQGNQQPQHF. The CDR3 DNA is TGTGCCAGCAGCGCGAAACATCCACAGGGGAACCAACAGCCCCAGCATTTT.

V gene TRBV2 combines with J gene TRBJ2-7, with TRBD2 as a possible D gene (5 bases). Trimming removed 5 bases from V and 7 bases from J, with 18 bases in between. Per the germline V gene, CDR1 is SNHLY and CDR2 is FYNNEI. The CDR3 totals 14 residues. CDR3 loop: CASSQLRSSGEQYF. CDR3 DNA sequence: TGTGCCAGCAGTCAACTGCGGTCAAGCGGAGAGCAGTACTTC.